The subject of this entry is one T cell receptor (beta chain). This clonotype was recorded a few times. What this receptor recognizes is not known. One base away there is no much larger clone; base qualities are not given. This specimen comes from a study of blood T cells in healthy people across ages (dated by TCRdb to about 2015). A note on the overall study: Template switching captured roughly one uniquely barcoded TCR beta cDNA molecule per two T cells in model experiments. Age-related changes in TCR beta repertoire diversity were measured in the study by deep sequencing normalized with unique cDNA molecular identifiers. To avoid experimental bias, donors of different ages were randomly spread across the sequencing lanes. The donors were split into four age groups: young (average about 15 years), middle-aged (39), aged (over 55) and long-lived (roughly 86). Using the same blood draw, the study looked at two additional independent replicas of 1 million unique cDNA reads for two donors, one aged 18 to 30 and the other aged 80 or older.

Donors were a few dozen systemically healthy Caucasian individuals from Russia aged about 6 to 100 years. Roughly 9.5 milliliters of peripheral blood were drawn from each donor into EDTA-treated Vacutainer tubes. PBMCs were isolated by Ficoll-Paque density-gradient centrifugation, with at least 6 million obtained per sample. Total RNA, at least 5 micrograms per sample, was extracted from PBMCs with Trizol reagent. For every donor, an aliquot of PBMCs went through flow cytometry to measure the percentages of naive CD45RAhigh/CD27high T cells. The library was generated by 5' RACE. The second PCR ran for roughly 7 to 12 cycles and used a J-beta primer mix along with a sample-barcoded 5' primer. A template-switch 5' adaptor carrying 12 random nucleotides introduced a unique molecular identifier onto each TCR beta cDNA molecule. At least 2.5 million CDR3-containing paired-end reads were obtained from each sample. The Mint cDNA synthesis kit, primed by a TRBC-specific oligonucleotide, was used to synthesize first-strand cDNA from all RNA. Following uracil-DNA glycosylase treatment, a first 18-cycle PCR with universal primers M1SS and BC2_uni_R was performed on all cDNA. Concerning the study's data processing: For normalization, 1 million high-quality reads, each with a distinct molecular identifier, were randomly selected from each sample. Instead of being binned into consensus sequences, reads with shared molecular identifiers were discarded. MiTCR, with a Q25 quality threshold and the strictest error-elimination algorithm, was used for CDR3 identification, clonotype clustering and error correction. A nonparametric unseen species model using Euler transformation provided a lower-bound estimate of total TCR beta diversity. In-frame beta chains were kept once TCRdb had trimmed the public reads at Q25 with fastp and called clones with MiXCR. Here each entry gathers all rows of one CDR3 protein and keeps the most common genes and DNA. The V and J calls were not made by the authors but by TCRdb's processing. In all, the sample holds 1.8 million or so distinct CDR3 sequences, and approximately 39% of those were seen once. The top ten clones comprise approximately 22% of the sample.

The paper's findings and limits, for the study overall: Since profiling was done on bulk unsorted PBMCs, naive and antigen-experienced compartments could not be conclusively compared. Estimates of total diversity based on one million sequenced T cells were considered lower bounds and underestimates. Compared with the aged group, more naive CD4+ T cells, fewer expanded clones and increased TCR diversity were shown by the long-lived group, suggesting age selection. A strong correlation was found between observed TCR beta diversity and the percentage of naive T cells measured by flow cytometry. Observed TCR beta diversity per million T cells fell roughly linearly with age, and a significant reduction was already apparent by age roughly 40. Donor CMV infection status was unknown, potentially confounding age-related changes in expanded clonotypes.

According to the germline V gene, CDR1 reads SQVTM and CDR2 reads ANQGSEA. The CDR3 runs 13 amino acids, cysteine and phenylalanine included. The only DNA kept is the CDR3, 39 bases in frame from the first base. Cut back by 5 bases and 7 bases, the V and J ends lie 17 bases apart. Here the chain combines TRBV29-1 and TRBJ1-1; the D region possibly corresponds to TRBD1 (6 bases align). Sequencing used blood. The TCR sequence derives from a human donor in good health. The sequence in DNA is TGCAGCGTTCTTGCACAGGGTGGCCATGAAGCTTTCTTT. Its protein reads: CSVLAQGGHEAFF.